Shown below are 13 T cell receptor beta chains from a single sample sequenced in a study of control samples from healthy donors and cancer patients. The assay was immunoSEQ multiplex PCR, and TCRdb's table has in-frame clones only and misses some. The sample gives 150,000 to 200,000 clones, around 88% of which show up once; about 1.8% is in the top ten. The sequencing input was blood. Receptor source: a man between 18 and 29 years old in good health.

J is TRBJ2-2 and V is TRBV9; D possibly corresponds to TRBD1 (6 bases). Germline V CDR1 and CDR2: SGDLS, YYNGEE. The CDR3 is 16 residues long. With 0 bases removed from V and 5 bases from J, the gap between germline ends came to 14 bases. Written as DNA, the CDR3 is TGTGCCAGCAGCGTAGATGTGGGGGCGGAAACCGGGGAGCTGTTTTTT. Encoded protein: CASSVDVGAETGELFF.

CDR3 nucleotides: TGTGCCAGCAGCCACAGACAGGCGGCTAACTATGGCTACACCTTC. Its translation: CASSHRQAANYGYTF. The rearrangement uses TRBV5-4 and TRBJ1-2; tentative D call: TRBD1 (6 bases). Germline V gene lookup returns CDR1 SGHNT and CDR2 YYREEE (reference sequence). V dropped 4 bases and J dropped 0 bases, with 13 bases sitting between them. The CDR3 length is 15 residues. The full variable domain, its missing parts supplied by reference TRBV5-4 and TRBJ1-2, is ETGVTQSPTHLIKTRGQQVTLRCSSQSGHNTVSWYQQALGQGPQFIFQYYREEENGRGNFPPRFSGLQFPNYSSELNVNALELDDSALYLCASSHRQAANYGYTFGSGTRLTVV.

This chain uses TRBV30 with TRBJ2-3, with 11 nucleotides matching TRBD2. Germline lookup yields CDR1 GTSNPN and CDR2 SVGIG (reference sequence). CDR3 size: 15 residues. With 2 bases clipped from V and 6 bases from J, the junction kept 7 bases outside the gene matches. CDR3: CAWSFGTSGTDTQYF. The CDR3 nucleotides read TGTGCCTGGAGTTTTGGGACTAGCGGTACGGATACGCAGTATTTT.

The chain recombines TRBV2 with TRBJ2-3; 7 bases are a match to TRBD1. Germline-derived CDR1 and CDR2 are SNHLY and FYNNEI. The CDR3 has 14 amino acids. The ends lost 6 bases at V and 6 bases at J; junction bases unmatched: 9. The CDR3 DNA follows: TGTGCCAGCAGGGAACCAGGGGGAGCGGATACGCAGTATTTT. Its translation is CASREPGGADTQYF.

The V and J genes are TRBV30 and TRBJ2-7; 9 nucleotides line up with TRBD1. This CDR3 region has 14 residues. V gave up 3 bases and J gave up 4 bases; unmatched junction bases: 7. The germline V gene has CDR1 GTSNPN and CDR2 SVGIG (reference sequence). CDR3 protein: CAWSMTGTGYEQYF. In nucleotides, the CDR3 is TGTGCCTGGAGCATGACGGGGACAGGGTACGAGCAGTACTTC.

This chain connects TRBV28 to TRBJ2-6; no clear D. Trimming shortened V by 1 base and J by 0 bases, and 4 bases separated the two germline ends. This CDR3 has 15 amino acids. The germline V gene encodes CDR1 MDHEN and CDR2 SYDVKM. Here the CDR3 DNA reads TGTGCCAGCAGTTTATTTAGCTCTGGGGCCAACGTCCTGACTTTC. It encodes CASSLFSSGANVLTF.

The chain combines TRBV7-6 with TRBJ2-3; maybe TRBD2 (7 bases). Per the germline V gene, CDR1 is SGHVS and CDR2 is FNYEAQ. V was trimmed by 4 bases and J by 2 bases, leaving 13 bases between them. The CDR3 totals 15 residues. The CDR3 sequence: CASSYSGDNTDTQYF. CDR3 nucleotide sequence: TGTGCCAGCAGCTACAGCGGGGACAACACAGATACGCAGTATTTT. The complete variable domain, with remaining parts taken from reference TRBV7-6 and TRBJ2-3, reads GAGVSQSPRYKVTKRGQDVALRCDPISGHVSLYWYRQALGQGPEFLTYFNYEAQQDKSGLPNDRFSAERPEGSISTLTIQRTEQRDSAMYRCASSYSGDNTDTQYFGPGTRLTVL.

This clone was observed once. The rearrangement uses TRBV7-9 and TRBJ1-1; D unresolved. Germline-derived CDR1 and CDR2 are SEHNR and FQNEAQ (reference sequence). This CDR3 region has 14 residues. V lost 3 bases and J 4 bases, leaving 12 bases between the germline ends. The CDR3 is CASSFGEGGTEAFF. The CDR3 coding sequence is TGTGCCAGCAGCTTCGGGGAGGGCGGCACTGAAGCTTTCTTT.

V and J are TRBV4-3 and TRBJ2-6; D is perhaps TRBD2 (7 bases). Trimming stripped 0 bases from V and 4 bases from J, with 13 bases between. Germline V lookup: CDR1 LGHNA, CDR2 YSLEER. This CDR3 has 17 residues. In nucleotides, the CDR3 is TGCGCCAGCAGCCAAGATGGGGGGGCTACGGGGGCCAACGTCCTGACTTTC. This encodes CASSQDGGATGANVLTF.

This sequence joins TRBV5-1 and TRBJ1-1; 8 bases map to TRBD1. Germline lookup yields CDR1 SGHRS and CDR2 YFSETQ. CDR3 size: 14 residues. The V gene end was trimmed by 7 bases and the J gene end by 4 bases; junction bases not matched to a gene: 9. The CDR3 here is CASGHGQGFTEAFF. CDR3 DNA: TGCGCCAGCGGCCACGGACAGGGCTTCACTGAAGCTTTCTTT.

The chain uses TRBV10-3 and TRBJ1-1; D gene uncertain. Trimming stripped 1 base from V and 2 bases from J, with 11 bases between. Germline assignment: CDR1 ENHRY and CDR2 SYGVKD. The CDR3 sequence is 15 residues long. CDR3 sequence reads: CAISEYSDLNTEAFF. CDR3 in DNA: TGTGCCATCAGTGAGTACTCCGACCTTAACACTGAAGCTTTCTTT.

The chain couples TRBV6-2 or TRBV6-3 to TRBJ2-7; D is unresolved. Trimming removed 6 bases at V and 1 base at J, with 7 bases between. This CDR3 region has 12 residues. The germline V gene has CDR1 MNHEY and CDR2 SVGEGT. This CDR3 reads CASRYPSYEQYF. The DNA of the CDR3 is TGTGCCAGCAGATACCCTTCCTACGAGCAGTACTTC.

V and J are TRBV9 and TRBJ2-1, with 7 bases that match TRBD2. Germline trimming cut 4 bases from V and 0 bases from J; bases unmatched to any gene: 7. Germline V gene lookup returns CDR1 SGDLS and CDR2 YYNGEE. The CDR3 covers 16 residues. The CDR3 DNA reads TGTGCCAGCAGCCCCCCCAGCGGGGCCTCCTACAATGAGCAGTTCTTC. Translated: CASSPPSGASYNEQFF.